This passage covers 30 T cell receptor beta chains from one sample sequenced in a study of T cells in localized non-small cell lung cancer. Profiling relied on immunoSEQ multiplex PCR, and the TCRdb table lists in-frame clones only, not all of them. The sample has 25,000 to 30,000 clones, more than 65% seen once; the top ten hold roughly 5.7%. The specimen comprised peripheral blood mononuclear cells, sampled before any cancer treatment. The source of these receptors is a man aged 35 to 70 with stage III lung adenocarcinoma.

The chain is built from TRBV5-1 and TRBJ1-1; D call uncertain. Trimming shortened V by 3 bases and J by 5 bases, and 11 bases separated the two germline ends. Germline V gives CDR1 SGHRS, CDR2 YFSETQ. This CDR3 is 13 amino acids long. The CDR3 DNA reads TGCGCCAGCAGCTCGCCGCCGGGGACTGAAGCTTTCTTT. Translating it yields CASSSPPGTEAFF.

The CDR3 here is CASRDLYAYEQYV. The CDR3 DNA reads as TGTGCCAGCCGGGACCTTTATGCCTACGAGCAGTACGTC. The chain recombines TRBV6-1 with TRBJ2-7, with D perhaps being TRBD1 or TRBD2 (5 bases each). The CDR3 contains 13 residues. V lost 8 bases and J 2 bases, leaving 13 bases between the germline ends. Germline CDR1 reads MNHNS; CDR2 reads SASEGT.

DNA of the CDR3: TGTGCCAGCAGCCAAGTTGGTAGTACCACTGAAGCTTTCTTT. Its translation is CASSQVGSTTEAFF. The chain employs TRBV4-2 and TRBJ1-1; no clear D gene. In germline, CDR1 is LGHNA, CDR2 YNFKEQ. The CDR3 consists of 14 residues. The germline V and J ends were trimmed by 1 base and 4 bases, with 10 bases remaining between them.

In this sample, this clone turned up a few times. The chain employs TRBV11-2 and TRBJ2-5; D perhaps matches TRBD2 (5 bases). Germline CDR1 SGHAT, CDR2 FQNNGV. V shed 3 bases and J shed 5 bases, with 19 bases lying between them. The CDR3 loop spans 16 amino acids. The CDR3 region is CASSFAAAFTGETQYF. CDR3 in DNA: TGTGCCAGCAGCTTTGCAGCGGCCTTTACTGGGGAGACCCAGTACTTC. Filled out from reference TRBV11-2 and TRBJ2-5, the complete variable domain reads EAGVAQSPRYKIIEKRQSVAFWCNPISGHATLYWYQQILGQGPKLLIQFQNNGVVDDSQLPKDRFSAERLKGVDSTLKIQPAKLEDSAVYLCASSFAAAFTGETQYFGPGTRLLVL.

The chain is built from TRBV5-1 and TRBJ1-1; D possibly corresponds to TRBD1 (6 bases). The CDR3 is made up of 16 amino acids. V lost 1 base to trimming and J lost 0 bases, with 13 bases between them. Germline values: CDR1 SGHRS, CDR2 YFSETQ. Here the CDR3 DNA reads TGCGCCAGCAGCTTGCAGGGGCTAGGGATGAACACTGAAGCTTTCTTT. Translated: CASSLQGLGMNTEAFF.

This chain joins TRBV5-1 and TRBJ2-1, with TRBD1 identical over 11 bases. Trimming took 4 bases from V and 8 from J; bases not matched to a gene: 8. Germline V gene lookup returns CDR1 SGHRS and CDR2 YFSETQ. This CDR3 contains 15 residues. The CDR3 bases are TGCGCCAGCAGCCTTGGACAGGGGGCTACAGATGAGCAGTTCTTC. Translation: CASSLGQGATDEQFF. The full variable domain, rest sourced from reference TRBV5-1 and TRBJ2-1, is KAGVTQTPRYLIKTRGQQVTLSCSPISGHRSVSWYQQTPGQGLQFLFEYFSETQRNKGNFPGRFSGRQFSNSRSEMNVSTLELGDSALYLCASSLGQGATDEQFFGPGTRLTVL.

V is TRBV19 and J is TRBJ2-7, with a possible D match to TRBD1 (6 bases). V lost 8 bases to trimming and J lost 0 bases, with 11 bases between them. Germline CDR1 reads LNHDA; CDR2 reads SQIVND (reference sequence). The CDR3 has 13 amino acids. The CDR3 DNA reads as TGTGCCAGTGGTAGGGGGACCTCCTACGAGCAGTACTTC. It codes for CASGRGTSYEQYF.

The chain couples TRBV7-9 to TRBJ1-4, with D hard to call. Per the germline V gene, CDR1 is SEHNR and CDR2 is FQNEAQ (reference sequence). Deletions cut 3 bases from V and 10 bases from J, with 18 bases between. The CDR3 has 15 amino acids. DNA for the CDR3: TGTGCCAGCAGCTTCTCGAGAGACGGTCGGGGAAAACTGTTTTTT. This encodes CASSFSRDGRGKLFF.

J is TRBJ1-1 and V is TRBV7-3; D not certain. CDR1 and CDR2 (germline): SGHTA, FQGTGA. CDR3 length: 13 amino acids. Between the trimmed V and J ends, which lost 1 base and 5 bases, there was a span of 8 bases. CDR3 sequence: CASSLRRATEAFF. CDR3 nucleotides: TGTGCCAGCAGCTTAAGAAGGGCGACTGAAGCTTTCTTT.

CDR3 sequence reads: CASRLRGAYEQYV. Here the CDR3 DNA reads TGTGCCAGCAGACTCCGGGGAGCCTACGAGCAGTACGTC. The genes are TRBV28 and TRBJ2-7, with D possibly matching TRBD2 (5 bases). Deletions cut 6 bases from V and 2 bases from J, with 11 bases between. There are 13 residues in the CDR3. Per germline, CDR1 MDHEN and CDR2 SYDVKM.

This chain joins TRBV28 and TRBJ1-2; weak D call: TRBD1 (5 bases). This CDR3 has 14 residues. Looked up from germline, CDR1 is MDHEN and CDR2 is SYDVKM. V lost 8 bases and J 3 bases, leaving 16 bases between the germline ends. CDR3 DNA: TGTGCCAGCCTAACACAACAGGCGGACTATGGCTACACCTTC. It translates to CASLTQQADYGYTF.

J is TRBJ1-1 and V is TRBV27, with 9 bases aligning to TRBD1. The CDR3 loop spans 19 amino acids. The junction had 17 bases not matched to a gene; V was cut back by 2 bases and J by 4 bases. Germline CDR1 reads MNHEY; CDR2 reads SMNVEV (reference sequence). The CDR3 DNA is TGTGCCAGCAGTTTAGTTACACAACAGGGGGCAAGGTCAGGCACTGAAGCTTTCTTT. Amino acid sequence: CASSLVTQQGARSGTEAFF.

A few counts support this clone. The rearrangement joins TRBV7-2 to TRBJ1-2; D is unclear. Trimming took off 5 bases at V and 4 bases at J, with 17 bases between the two ends. Germline CDR1 is SGHTA and CDR2 is FQGNSA. The CDR3 sequence is 15 residues long. CDR3 sequence reads: CASSPPAPLSYGYTF. The DNA for the CDR3 is TGTGCCAGCAGCCCCCCCGCTCCCTTATCCTATGGCTACACCTTC.

The chain employs TRBV25-1 and TRBJ1-3, with a possible D match to TRBD1 (5 bases). Germline lookup yields CDR1 MGHDK and CDR2 SYGVNS. Trimming stripped 2 bases from V and 0 bases from J, with 8 bases between. This CDR3 has 15 residues. The CDR3 sequence: CASSERGGSGNTIYF. In DNA form, the CDR3 reads TGTGCCAGCAGTGAACGGGGCGGCTCTGGAAACACCATATATTTT.

DNA for the CDR3: TGCGCCAGCAGCTTGGCCGGTATAGGTCCTAGCTCCTACAATGAGCAGTTCTTC. It codes for CASSLAGIGPSSYNEQFF. The chain is built from TRBV5-1 and TRBJ2-1; D not certain. Germline CDR1 and CDR2: SGHRS and YFSETQ. CDR3 length: 18 residues. V was cut by 0 bases and J by 0 bases, with 16 bases left in between.

The chain joins TRBV5-1 to TRBJ1-4; possible D gene TRBD1, 5 bases. CDR1 is SGHRS and CDR2 is YFSETQ in the germline V gene. V was clipped by 0 bases and J by 7 bases, with 16 bases between them. The CDR3 extends over 16 amino acids. The CDR3 DNA sequence: TGCGCCAGCAGCTTGGATCGTTTGGGGGGTGGTGAAAAACTGTTTTTT. Translating gives CASSLDRLGGGEKLFF. Together with reference TRBV5-1 and TRBJ1-4, the CDR3 gives the full variable domain: KAGVTQTPRYLIKTRGQQVTLSCSPISGHRSVSWYQQTPGQGLQFLFEYFSETQRNKGNFPGRFSGRQFSNSRSEMNVSTLELGDSALYLCASSLDRLGGGEKLFFGSGTQLSVL.

Note on this clone: This likely comes from a read error, as the CDR3 has no conserved phenylalanine or tryptophan at its end. The CDR3 loop is CASSPPTAGIHGYTL. The CDR3 DNA follows: TGTGCCAGCTCACCACCGACGGCAGGGATCCATGGCTACACCCTC. The rearrangement uses TRBV18 and TRBJ1-2; D is perhaps TRBD1 (5 bases). This CDR3 is 15 amino acids long. Germline-derived CDR1 and CDR2 are KGHSH and LQKENI. V lost 0 bases to trimming and J lost 6 bases, with 14 bases between them.

The DNA of the CDR3 is TGTGCCAGCAGTACCCAGGGGGTAGGTCGGCCCCAGCATTTT. Encoded protein: CASSTQGVGRPQHF. The rearrangement uses TRBV28 and TRBJ1-5; 7 nucleotides agree with TRBD1. Germline V gene sequence: CDR1 MDHEN, CDR2 SYDVKM. After removal of 5 bases from V and 9 bases from J, the junction contained 10 bases not matched to a gene. The CDR3 extends over 14 amino acids.

This clone turned up a few times. The chain links TRBV14 to TRBJ2-7, with no clear D. Germline CDR1 is SGHDN and CDR2 is FVKESK. Trimming took 4 bases from V and 2 from J, leaving 9 bases between them. This CDR3 has 13 residues. The CDR3 loop reads CASSLTRAYEQYF. The CDR3 DNA sequence: TGTGCCAGCAGCCTCACAAGAGCCTACGAGCAGTACTTC.

The chain has TRBV19 and TRBJ1-1; maybe TRBD1 (5 bases). This CDR3 is 14 amino acids long. Between the trimmed V and J ends, which lost 5 bases and 5 bases, there was a span of 15 bases. Germline V gene data show CDR1 as LNHDA and CDR2 as SQIVND (reference sequence). CDR3 in DNA: TGTGCCAGTAGTCCGGGACCGGGAAGGACTGAAGCTTTCTTT. Its translation is CASSPGPGRTEAFF.

The J gene is TRBJ2-3, the V gene TRBV27, with 9 positions matching TRBD2. The germline CDR1 and CDR2 sequences are MNHEY and SMNVEV (reference sequence). The CDR3 length is 15 residues. With 3 bases clipped from V and 2 bases from J, the junction kept 3 bases outside the gene matches. This chain's CDR3 is CASSLAGGPTDTQYF. The CDR3 DNA reads TGTGCCAGCAGTTTGGCGGGGGGGCCCACAGATACGCAGTATTTT.

This chain links TRBV19 with TRBJ1-1; TRBD1 matches at 7 bases. Germline loops: CDR1 LNHDA, CDR2 SQIVND (reference sequence). The CDR3 runs to 13 residues. Trimming took 10 bases from V and 9 from J; bases not matched to a gene: 14. In nucleotides, the CDR3 is TGTGCCACTATAGACAGGGAGGCTGGGAAAGCTTTCTTT. Amino acids: CATIDREAGKAFF. Based on the CDR3 plus reference TRBV19 and TRBJ1-1, the full variable domain is DGGITQSPKYLFRKEGQNVTLSCEQNLNHDAMYWYRQDPGQGLRLIYYSQIVNDFQKGDIAEGYSVSREKKESFPLTVTSAQKNPTAFYLCATIDREAGKAFFGQGTRLTVV.

This sequence joins TRBV19 and TRBJ2-5, with 9 bases lining up with TRBD2. The J call may be mistaken, given a closer DNA end match to TRBJ2-7. Germline assignment: CDR1 LNHDA and CDR2 SQIVND (reference sequence). There are 15 residues in the CDR3. CDR3: CASSSEREARYEQYF. The DNA of the CDR3 is TGTGCCAGTAGTAGCGAGCGGGAGGCCCGCTACGAGCAGTACTTC.

The chain joins TRBV19 to TRBJ2-5, with 7 bases aligning to TRBD2. Trimming removed 1 base from V and 4 bases from J; junction bases left unmatched: 6. The germline gives CDR1 LNHDA, CDR2 SQIVND (reference sequence). The CDR3 has 15 amino acids. CDR3 amino acids: CASSIAPRGGETQYF. DNA of the CDR3: TGTGCCAGTAGTATAGCCCCCCGCGGGGGAGAGACCCAGTACTTC.

The rearrangement uses TRBV30 and TRBJ1-2, with 9 bases aligning to TRBD1. With 1 base clipped from V and 7 bases from J, the junction kept 13 bases outside the gene matches. The germline gives CDR1 GTSNPN, CDR2 SVGIG (reference sequence). The CDR3 has 16 residues. The CDR3 DNA follows: TGTGCCTGGAGTGAACGTTCGGGACAGGGCCTTTTTGGCTACACCTTC. Translated: CAWSERSGQGLFGYTF.

The CDR3 spells CSVGRTSGSNEQFF. CDR3 sequence (DNA): TGCAGCGTGGGTCGGACTAGCGGGAGCAATGAGCAGTTCTTC. The rearrangement uses TRBV29-1 and TRBJ2-1; 13 bases line up with TRBD2. This CDR3 comprises 14 residues. The germline gives CDR1 SQVTM, CDR2 ANQGSEA. With V trimmed by 6 bases and J by 6 bases, 5 bases remained unmatched.

This chain links TRBV11-2 with TRBJ1-1, with a possible D match to TRBD1 (6 bases). Trimming took 5 bases from V and 1 from J, leaving 17 bases between them. The CDR3 contains 16 residues. CDR1 and CDR2 from the germline V gene are SGHAT and FQNNGV. The CDR3 loop is CASSHLQGLGNTEAFF. The CDR3 bases are TGTGCCAGCAGCCACTTACAGGGATTAGGGAACACTGAAGCTTTCTTT.

This clone was detected once. The gene calls are TRBV6-6 and TRBJ1-6, with D possibly matching TRBD1 (5 bases). Deletions cut 6 bases from V and 8 bases from J, with 11 bases between. Per germline, CDR1 MNHNY and CDR2 SVGAGI (reference sequence). The CDR3 is made up of 13 amino acids. The DNA for the CDR3 is TGTGCCAGCAGCAGGGTCTCCGATTCACCCCTCCACTTT. This translates into CASSRVSDSPLHF.

The chain has TRBV5-4 and TRBJ2-7; tentatively, D is TRBD1 or TRBD2 (5 bases each). The CDR3 sequence is 13 residues long. CDR1 and CDR2 from the germline V gene are SGHNT and YYREEE (reference sequence). V lost 3 bases, J lost 4 bases, and 11 bases lay in between. The CDR3 nucleotides are TGTGCCAGCAGCTGGGACGGTATTTACGAGCAGTACTTC. Translated, it gives CASSWDGIYEQYF. The whole variable domain, remainder taken from reference TRBV5-4 and TRBJ2-7, is ETGVTQSPTHLIKTRGQQVTLRCSSQSGHNTVSWYQQALGQGPQFIFQYYREEENGRGNFPPRFSGLQFPNYSSELNVNALELDDSALYLCASSWDGIYEQYFGPGTRLTVT.

The chain joins TRBV18 to TRBJ1-1; tentatively, D is TRBD1 (5 bases). The CDR3 consists of 12 residues. Germline CDR1 is KGHSH and CDR2 is LQKENI. With 3 bases removed from V and 6 bases from J, the gap between germline ends came to 8 bases. This CDR3 reads CASSPGGAEAFF. As DNA, the CDR3 is TGTGCCAGCTCACCGGGGGGGGCTGAAGCTTTCTTT.